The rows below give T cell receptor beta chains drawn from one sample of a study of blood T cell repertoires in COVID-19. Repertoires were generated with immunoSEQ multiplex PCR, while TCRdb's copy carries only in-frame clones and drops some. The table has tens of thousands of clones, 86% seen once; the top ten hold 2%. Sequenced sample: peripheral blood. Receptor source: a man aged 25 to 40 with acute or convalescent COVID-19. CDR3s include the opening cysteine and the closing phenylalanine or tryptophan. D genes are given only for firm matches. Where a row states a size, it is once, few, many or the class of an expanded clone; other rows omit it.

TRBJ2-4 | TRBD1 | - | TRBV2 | CASSQGVLKLFKNIQYF | TGTGCCAGCAGTCAGGGGGTCCTAAAGCTTTTCAAAAACATTCAGTACTTC
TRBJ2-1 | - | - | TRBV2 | CASKLSNSYNEQFF | TGTGCCAGCAAACTCTCAAACTCCTACAATGAGCAGTTCTTC
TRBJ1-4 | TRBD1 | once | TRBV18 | CASSISGGINEKLFF | TGTGCCAGCTCAATCTCAGGGGGAATTAATGAAAAACTGTTTTTT
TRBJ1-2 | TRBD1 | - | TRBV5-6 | CASSPPGQGYGYTF | TGTGCCAGCAGCCCCCCGGGACAGGGATATGGCTACACCTTC
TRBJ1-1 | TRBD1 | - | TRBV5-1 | CASSLPGTAVGAFF | TGCGCCAGCAGCTTACCAGGGACAGCGGTAGGAGCTTTCTTT
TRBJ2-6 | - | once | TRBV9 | CASSVPGSGANVLTF | TGTGCCAGCAGCGTACCGGGTAGTGGGGCCAACGTCCTGACTTTC
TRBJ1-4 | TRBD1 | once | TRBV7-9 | CASKGTEHNEKLFF | TGTGCCAGCAAGGGGACAGAACATAATGAAAAACTGTTTTTT
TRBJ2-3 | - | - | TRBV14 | CASSPGVSTDTQYF | TGTGCCAGCAGCCCCGGAGTTAGCACAGATACGCAGTATTTT
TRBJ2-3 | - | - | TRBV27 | CASSLTTATDTQYF | TGTGCCAGCAGCCTTACGACAGCCACAGATACGCAGTATTTT
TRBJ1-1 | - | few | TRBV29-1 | CSVRGRGMNTEAFF | TGCAGCGTTCGAGGTAGGGGAATGAACACTGAAGCTTTCTTT
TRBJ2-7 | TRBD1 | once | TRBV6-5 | CASSYGAGGIYEQYF | TGTGCCAGCAGTTACGGGGCAGGGGGCATCTACGAGCAGTACTTC
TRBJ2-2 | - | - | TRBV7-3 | CASSLTLLGGELFF | TGTGCCAGCAGCTTAACTCTTCTCGGGGGGGAGCTGTTTTTT
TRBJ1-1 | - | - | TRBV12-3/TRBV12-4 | CASSLGQNTEAFF | TGTGCCAGCAGTTTAGGTCAGAACACTGAAGCTTTCTTT
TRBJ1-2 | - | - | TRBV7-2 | CASSLGAHQSGYTF | TGTGCCAGCAGCTTAGGGGCCCATCAGAGCGGCTACACCTTC
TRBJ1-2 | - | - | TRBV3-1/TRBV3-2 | CASSQDSSTNYGYTF | TGTGCCAGCAGCCAGGACAGTTCAACTAACTATGGCTACACCTTC
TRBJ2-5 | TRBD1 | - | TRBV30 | CAWRPKRTGQETQYF | TGTGCCTGGAGGCCTAAACGGACAGGCCAAGAGACCCAGTACTTC
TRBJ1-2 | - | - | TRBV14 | CASSPQGQIYGYTF | TGTGCCAGCAGCCCCCAGGGGCAGATCTATGGCTACACCTTC
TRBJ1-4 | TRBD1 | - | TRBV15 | CATSISETGGDEKLFF | TGTGCCACCAGCATTTCCGAGACAGGGGGGGACGAAAAACTGTTTTTT
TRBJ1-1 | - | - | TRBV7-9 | CASSPKTGPNTEAFF | TGTGCCAGCAGCCCCAAAACAGGTCCGAACACTGAAGCTTTCTTT
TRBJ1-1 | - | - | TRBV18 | CASSPQGSTEAFF | TGTGCCAGCTCACCTCAGGGGAGCACTGAAGCTTTCTTT
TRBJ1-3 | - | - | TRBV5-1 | CASSLDGGPGNTIYF | TGCGCCAGCAGCTTGGACGGGGGGCCAGGAAACACCATATATTTT
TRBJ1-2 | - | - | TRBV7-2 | CASSLGARAYGYTF | TGTGCCAGCAGCTTAGGGGCCAGGGCGTATGGCTACACCTTC
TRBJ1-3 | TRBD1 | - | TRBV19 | CASSAYRGRPSSGNTIYF | TGTGCCAGTAGTGCATACAGGGGTCGGCCAAGCTCTGGAAACACCATATATTTT